This is a list of T cell receptor beta chains from one sample in a study of shared clonotypes between healthy human individuals. TCRdb's copy holds only in-frame clones and misses some; the assay was immunoSEQ multiplex PCR. The repertoire includes roughly 1 million clones, about 84% of them detected once, and under 0.65% sits in the top ten. Sequencing was carried out using memory CD4+ T cells from PBMCs. Source of these receptors: a man between 18 and 35 years old in good health. Some clones in this sample may be carry-over from other donors' samples. The CDR3 runs from the conserved cysteine through the conserved F or W. The order of the fields is J gene, D gene, V gene, clone size, CDR3 protein, CDR3 DNA. A D gene is named only where the DNA matches it firmly. Rows may omit the clone size; those that give it use once, few, many or a size class.

j_call: TRBJ1-2; d_call: -; v_call: TRBV29-1; clone_size: -; cdr3_aa: CSVERGYTF; cdr3_nt: TGCAGCGTTGAAAGGGGCTACACCTTC
j_call: TRBJ2-1; d_call: -; v_call: TRBV7-6; clone_size: -; cdr3_aa: CASSVASRHEQFF; cdr3_nt: TGTGCCAGCAGCGTGGCTAGTCGCCATGAGCAGTTCTTC
j_call: TRBJ2-3; d_call: -; v_call: TRBV29-1; clone_size: once; cdr3_aa: CSFFGGSGRATDTQYF; cdr3_nt: TGCAGCTTTTTTGGAGGGAGCGGACGCGCCACAGATACGCAGTATTTT
j_call: TRBJ1-2; d_call: TRBD1; v_call: TRBV5-1; clone_size: few; cdr3_aa: CASTLTGNERYTF; cdr3_nt: TGCGCCAGCACATTGACAGGGAACGAGAGGTACACCTTC
j_call: TRBJ1-2; d_call: -; v_call: TRBV6-6; clone_size: -; cdr3_aa: CASRQGYAAQSGGYTF; cdr3_nt: TGTGCCAGCAGGCAAGGGTACGCGGCCCAGTCGGGTGGCTACACCTTC
j_call: TRBJ1-1; d_call: -; v_call: TRBV19; clone_size: -; cdr3_aa: CASSTEVYTEAFF; cdr3_nt: TGTGCCAGTAGCACAGAAGTGTACACTGAAGCTTTCTTT
j_call: TRBJ1-6; d_call: -; v_call: TRBV7-3; clone_size: -; cdr3_aa: CASSSIRDSPLHF; cdr3_nt: TGTGCCAGCAGCTCCATCAGGGACTCACCCCTCCACTTT
j_call: TRBJ2-7; d_call: TRBD1; v_call: TRBV28; clone_size: -; cdr3_aa: CASTTGTGYEQYF; cdr3_nt: TGTGCCAGCACAACGGGGACAGGCTACGAGCAGTACTTC
j_call: TRBJ2-3; d_call: TRBD2; v_call: TRBV25-1; clone_size: -; cdr3_aa: CASSNYGTTSTQYF; cdr3_nt: TGTGCCAGCAGCAACTATGGGACTACCTCTACGCAGTATTTT
j_call: TRBJ1-4; d_call: -; v_call: TRBV5-6; clone_size: -; cdr3_aa: CASSFGIANEKLFF; cdr3_nt: TGTGCCAGCAGCTTCGGTATCGCTAATGAAAAACTGTTTTTT
j_call: TRBJ2-7; d_call: -; v_call: TRBV18; clone_size: -; cdr3_aa: CASSPPLALEGPGYEQYF; cdr3_nt: TGTGCCAGCTCACCACCCCTGGCCCTCGAGGGGCCGGGCTACGAGCAGTACTTC
j_call: TRBJ1-1; d_call: -; v_call: TRBV27; clone_size: few; cdr3_aa: CASIPAARFMNTEAFF; cdr3_nt: TGTGCCAGCATCCCTGCAGCTCGGTTCATGAACACTGAAGCTTTCTTT
j_call: TRBJ2-1; d_call: TRBD2; v_call: TRBV11-3; clone_size: -; cdr3_aa: CASSYSGSSYNEQFF; cdr3_nt: TGTGCCAGCAGCTATAGCGGGTCTTCCTACAATGAGCAGTTCTTC
j_call: TRBJ2-3; d_call: -; v_call: TRBV4-2; clone_size: -; cdr3_aa: CASSQDNLLGTDTQYF; cdr3_nt: TGTGCCAGCAGCCAAGATAACCTCTTAGGCACAGATACGCAGTATTTT
j_call: TRBJ2-3; d_call: TRBD2; v_call: TRBV6-1; clone_size: few; cdr3_aa: CASSLTSGRDTQYF; cdr3_nt: TGTGCCAGCAGTCTAACTAGCGGGAGGGATACGCAGTATTTT
j_call: TRBJ2-7; d_call: TRBD1; v_call: TRBV5-6; clone_size: -; cdr3_aa: CASSFQGVGEQYF; cdr3_nt: TGTGCCAGCAGCTTTCAGGGGGTTGGCGAGCAGTACTTC
j_call: TRBJ2-1; d_call: -; v_call: TRBV29-1; clone_size: -; cdr3_aa: CSAASTGQNEQFF; cdr3_nt: TGCAGCGCTGCGAGTACTGGGCAAAATGAGCAGTTCTTC
j_call: TRBJ1-2; d_call: -; v_call: TRBV7-3; clone_size: few; cdr3_aa: CASSAGRGYDYTF; cdr3_nt: TGTGCCAGCAGCGCCGGGAGGGGATATGACTACACCTTC
j_call: TRBJ2-3; d_call: -; v_call: TRBV4-1; clone_size: few; cdr3_aa: CASSLSSSSDTQYF; cdr3_nt: TGCGCCAGCAGCTTAAGTTCTTCATCCGATACGCAGTATTTT
j_call: TRBJ2-7; d_call: -; v_call: TRBV30; clone_size: -; cdr3_aa: CAWIVQGEGGEQYF; cdr3_nt: TGTGCCTGGATAGTTCAGGGAGAGGGTGGCGAGCAGTACTTC
j_call: TRBJ1-1; d_call: -; v_call: TRBV4-1; clone_size: -; cdr3_aa: CASSQEHPQGKRRGAEAFF; cdr3_nt: TGCGCCAGCAGCCAAGAACACCCCCAGGGCAAGAGAAGAGGCGCTGAAGCTTTCTTT
j_call: TRBJ2-4; d_call: TRBD1; v_call: TRBV19; clone_size: -; cdr3_aa: CASSAIPGTGFNIQYF; cdr3_nt: TGTGCCAGTAGTGCCATCCCCGGGACAGGTTTTAACATTCAGTACTTC
j_call: TRBJ1-2; d_call: TRBD1; v_call: TRBV19; clone_size: -; cdr3_aa: CASSRGTGGYTF; cdr3_nt: TGTGCCAGTAGCCGAGGGACAGGAGGCTACACCTTC
j_call: TRBJ2-5; d_call: TRBD2; v_call: TRBV5-1; clone_size: -; cdr3_aa: CASSPGTSGQETQYF; cdr3_nt: TGCGCCAGCAGCCCCGGGACTAGCGGGCAAGAGACCCAGTACTTC
j_call: TRBJ2-1; d_call: TRBD2; v_call: TRBV14; clone_size: -; cdr3_aa: CASSFGLAMRQGNEQFF; cdr3_nt: TGTGCCAGCAGCTTTGGACTAGCAATGAGGCAAGGGAATGAGCAGTTCTTC
j_call: TRBJ2-1; d_call: -; v_call: TRBV27; clone_size: -; cdr3_aa: CASSLIQGPEQFF; cdr3_nt: TGTGCCAGCAGTTTAATTCAGGGTCCTGAGCAGTTCTTC
j_call: TRBJ2-1; d_call: TRBD2; v_call: TRBV7-2; clone_size: -; cdr3_aa: CASNPNSGSSYNEQFF; cdr3_nt: TGTGCCAGCAACCCCAATAGCGGGAGCTCCTACAATGAGCAGTTCTTC
j_call: TRBJ2-3; d_call: TRBD2; v_call: TRBV19; clone_size: -; cdr3_aa: CAAGTRGADTQYF; cdr3_nt: TGTGCCGCCGGGACTAGAGGGGCAGATACGCAGTATTTT
j_call: TRBJ2-6; d_call: -; v_call: TRBV4-3; clone_size: -; cdr3_aa: CASSQVVGANVLTF; cdr3_nt: TGCGCCAGCAGCCAAGTCGTTGGGGCCAACGTCCTGACTTTC
j_call: TRBJ1-2; d_call: -; v_call: TRBV30; clone_size: -; cdr3_aa: CAWSVQASYGYTF; cdr3_nt: TGTGCCTGGAGTGTACAGGCCAGCTATGGCTACACCTTC
j_call: TRBJ2-3; d_call: TRBD2; v_call: TRBV29-1; clone_size: -; cdr3_aa: CSVEGGLGPDTQYF; cdr3_nt: TGCAGCGTTGAAGGGGGACTAGGCCCAGATACGCAGTATTTT
j_call: TRBJ2-1; d_call: TRBD2; v_call: TRBV7-6; clone_size: few; cdr3_aa: CASSSSGSRNEQFF; cdr3_nt: TGTGCCAGCAGCTCGAGCGGGAGTCGGAATGAGCAGTTCTTC
j_call: TRBJ1-1; d_call: -; v_call: TRBV5-1; clone_size: -; cdr3_aa: CASSGELNTEAFF; cdr3_nt: TGCGCCAGCAGCGGCGAGTTGAACACTGAAGCTTTCTTT
j_call: TRBJ1-2; d_call: TRBD1; v_call: TRBV6-6; clone_size: -; cdr3_aa: CASSSGTGARYTF; cdr3_nt: TGTGCCAGCAGTTCTGGGACAGGGGCTCGCTACACCTTC
j_call: TRBJ2-1; d_call: -; v_call: TRBV5-1; clone_size: -; cdr3_aa: CASSLGLGNEQFF; cdr3_nt: TGCGCCAGCAGCTTGGGACTAGGGAATGAGCAGTTCTTC
j_call: TRBJ2-7; d_call: -; v_call: TRBV28; clone_size: few; cdr3_aa: CASSLSREGSEQYF; cdr3_nt: TGTGCCAGCAGTTTATCCAGGGAAGGTTCCGAGCAGTACTTC
j_call: TRBJ2-1; d_call: -; v_call: TRBV7-9; clone_size: -; cdr3_aa: CASSPLPDSYNEQFF; cdr3_nt: TGTGCCAGCAGCCCTCTTCCGGACTCCTACAATGAGCAGTTCTTC
j_call: TRBJ1-6; d_call: -; v_call: TRBV25-1; clone_size: -; cdr3_aa: CASRGQSPMGPLHF; cdr3_nt: TGTGCCAGTAGAGGACAGAGCCCGATGGGGCCCCTCCACTTT
j_call: TRBJ2-2; d_call: -; v_call: TRBV2; clone_size: -; cdr3_aa: CASSEQAVGELFF; cdr3_nt: TGTGCCAGCAGTGAACAGGCGGTCGGGGAGCTGTTTTTT
j_call: TRBJ2-3; d_call: TRBD1; v_call: TRBV7-2; clone_size: -; cdr3_aa: CASSLGNRGSDTQYF; cdr3_nt: TGTGCCAGCAGCTTAGGGAACAGGGGGTCAGATACGCAGTATTTT
j_call: TRBJ1-2; d_call: TRBD1; v_call: TRBV27; clone_size: once; cdr3_aa: CASSLSGTGQGYTF; cdr3_nt: TGTGCCAGCAGTTTATCGGGGACAGGGCAAGGCTACACCTTC
j_call: TRBJ2-1; d_call: -; v_call: TRBV20-1; clone_size: -; cdr3_aa: CSAREINEQFF; cdr3_nt: TGCAGTGCTAGGGAGATCAATGAGCAGTTCTTC
j_call: TRBJ1-1; d_call: -; v_call: TRBV25-1; clone_size: few; cdr3_aa: CASRPEKNTEAFF; cdr3_nt: TGTGCCAGCAGACCAGAAAAGAACACTGAAGCTTTCTTT
j_call: TRBJ1-1; d_call: -; v_call: TRBV7-3; clone_size: -; cdr3_aa: CASSLYGVNTEAFF; cdr3_nt: TGTGCCAGCAGCTTATACGGGGTTAACACTGAAGCTTTCTTT
j_call: TRBJ2-1; d_call: -; v_call: TRBV7-3; clone_size: -; cdr3_aa: CASSRGPDYNEQFF; cdr3_nt: TGTGCCAGCAGCCGGGGACCGGACTACAATGAGCAGTTCTTC